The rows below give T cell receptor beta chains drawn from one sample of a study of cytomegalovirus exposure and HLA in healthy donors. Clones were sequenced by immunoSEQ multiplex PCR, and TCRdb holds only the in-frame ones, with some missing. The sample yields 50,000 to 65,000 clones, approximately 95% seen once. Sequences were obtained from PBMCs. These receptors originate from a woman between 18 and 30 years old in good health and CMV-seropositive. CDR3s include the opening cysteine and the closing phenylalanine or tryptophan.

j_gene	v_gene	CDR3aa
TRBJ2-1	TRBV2	CASSLGQGREQFF
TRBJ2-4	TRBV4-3	CASSQGLAGGPFNIQHF
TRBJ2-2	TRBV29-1	CSGGRSRANTGELFF
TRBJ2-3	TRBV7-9	CASSLGLAGVTDTQYF
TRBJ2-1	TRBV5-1	CASSLSGVGPYFISYNEQFF
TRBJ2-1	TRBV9	CASSDPERGQYNEQFF
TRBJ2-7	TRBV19	CASSIIAGVGGSYEQYF
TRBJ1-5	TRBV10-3	CAISESGMGGNNQPQHF
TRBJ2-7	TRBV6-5	CASSRDTEGPYEQYF
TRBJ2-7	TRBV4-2	CASSQEVQRGYEQYF
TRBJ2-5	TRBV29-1	CSARDSSRWETQYF
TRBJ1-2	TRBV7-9	CASSSVPGQGAGNYGYTF
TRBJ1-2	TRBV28	CASSFPGGAVANYGYTF
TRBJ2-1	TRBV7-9	CASSRGLAGRSEQFF
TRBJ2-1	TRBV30	CAWSGGASGDNEQFF
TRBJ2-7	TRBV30	CAWSLLYEQYF
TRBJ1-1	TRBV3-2	CVCPDEAFF
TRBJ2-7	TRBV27	CASMGTASYEQYF
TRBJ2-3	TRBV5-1	CATMRSLAADTQYF
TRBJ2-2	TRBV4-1	CASSQEAGPATGELFF
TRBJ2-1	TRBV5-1	CASSFTGDTYNEQFF
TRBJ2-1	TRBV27	CASSLSRGHEQFF
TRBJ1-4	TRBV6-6	CASSYSSRGAEKLFF
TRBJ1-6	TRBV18	CASSPGGSPLHF
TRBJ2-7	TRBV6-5	CASVGGPSYEQYF
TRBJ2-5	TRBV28	CASRRRGLAGGKETQYF
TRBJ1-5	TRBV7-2	CASSLVPVSNQPQHF